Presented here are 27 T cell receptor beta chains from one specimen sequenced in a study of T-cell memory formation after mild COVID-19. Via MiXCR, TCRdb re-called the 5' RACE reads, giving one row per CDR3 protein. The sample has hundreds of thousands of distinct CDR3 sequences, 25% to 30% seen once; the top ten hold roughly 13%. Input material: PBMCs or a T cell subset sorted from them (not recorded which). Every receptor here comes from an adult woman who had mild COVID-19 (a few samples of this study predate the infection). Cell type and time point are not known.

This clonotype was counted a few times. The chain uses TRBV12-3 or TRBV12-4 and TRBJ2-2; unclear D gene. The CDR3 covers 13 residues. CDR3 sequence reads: CAYGPRTTGELFF. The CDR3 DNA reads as TGTGCTTACGGGCCCAGAACCACCGGGGAGCTGTTTTTT.

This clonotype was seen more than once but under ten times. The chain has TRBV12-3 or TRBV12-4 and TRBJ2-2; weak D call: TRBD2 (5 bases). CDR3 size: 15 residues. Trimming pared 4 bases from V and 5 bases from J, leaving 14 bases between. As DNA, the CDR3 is TGTGCCAGCAGTTGGGAACCCGAGGGAACCGGGGAGCTGTTTTTT. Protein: CASSWEPEGTGELFF.

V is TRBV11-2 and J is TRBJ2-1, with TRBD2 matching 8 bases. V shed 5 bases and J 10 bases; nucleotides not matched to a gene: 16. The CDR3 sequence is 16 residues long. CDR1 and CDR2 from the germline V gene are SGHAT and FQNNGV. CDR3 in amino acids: CASSPSGAGGQREQFF. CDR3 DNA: TGTGCCAGCAGCCCCTCTGGGGCGGGAGGACAGAGAGAGCAGTTCTTC.

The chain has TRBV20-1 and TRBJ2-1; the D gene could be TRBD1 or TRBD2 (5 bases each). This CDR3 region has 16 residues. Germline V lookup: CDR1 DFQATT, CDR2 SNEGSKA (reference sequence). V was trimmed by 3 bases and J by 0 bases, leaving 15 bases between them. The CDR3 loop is CSASGAPLSSYNEQFF. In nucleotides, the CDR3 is TGCAGTGCTAGCGGGGCCCCTCTCAGCTCCTACAATGAGCAGTTCTTC.

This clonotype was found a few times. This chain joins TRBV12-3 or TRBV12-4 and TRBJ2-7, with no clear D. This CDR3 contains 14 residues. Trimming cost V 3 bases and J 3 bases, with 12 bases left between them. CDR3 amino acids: CASSFSRDHYEQYF. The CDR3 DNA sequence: TGTGCCAGCAGTTTTTCACGAGACCACTACGAGCAGTACTTC.

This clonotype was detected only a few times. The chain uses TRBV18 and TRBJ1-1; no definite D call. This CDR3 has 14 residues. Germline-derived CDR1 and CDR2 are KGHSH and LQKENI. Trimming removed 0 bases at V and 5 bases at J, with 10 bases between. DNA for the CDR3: TGTGCCAGCTCACCACCGGAGGCGGGGACTGAAGCTTTCTTT. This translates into CASSPPEAGTEAFF. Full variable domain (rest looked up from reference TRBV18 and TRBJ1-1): NAGVMQNPRHLVRRRGQEARLRCSPMKGHSHVYWYRQLPEEGLKFMVYLQKENIIDESGMPKERFSAEFPKEGPSILRIQQVVRGDSAAYFCASSPPEAGTEAFFGQGTRLTVV.

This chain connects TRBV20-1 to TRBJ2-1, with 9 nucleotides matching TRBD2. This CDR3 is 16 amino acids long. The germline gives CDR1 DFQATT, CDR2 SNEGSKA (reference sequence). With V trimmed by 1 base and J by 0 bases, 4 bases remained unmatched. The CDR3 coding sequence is TGCAGTGCTAGAGGGCGGGAGGGGGGCTCCTACAATGAGCAGTTCTTC. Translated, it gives CSARGREGGSYNEQFF.

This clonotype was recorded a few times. The chain's CDR3 is CAWSVRTDTEAFF. CDR3 nucleotides: TGTGCCTGGAGTGTTCGGACAGACACTGAAGCTTTCTTT. The rearrangement joins TRBV30 to TRBJ1-1; D might be TRBD1 (6 bases). The CDR3 has 13 residues. The V gene lost 0 bases and the J gene lost 3 bases, with 8 bases spanning the gap. Germline V lookup: CDR1 GTSNPN, CDR2 SVGIG (reference sequence). Full variable domain (outside the CDR3, taken from reference TRBV30 and TRBJ1-1): SQTIHQWPATLVQPVGSPLSLECTVEGTSNPNLYWYRQAAGRGLQLLFYSVGIGQISSEVPQNLSASRPQDRQFILSSKKLLLSDSGFYLCAWSVRTDTEAFFGQGTRLTVV.

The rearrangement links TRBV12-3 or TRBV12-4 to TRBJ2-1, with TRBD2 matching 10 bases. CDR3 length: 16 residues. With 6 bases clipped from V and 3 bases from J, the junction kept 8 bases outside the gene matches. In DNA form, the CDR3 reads TGTGCCAGCAGACCATCTAGCGGGAGCGACTACAATGAGCAGTTCTTC. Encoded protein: CASRPSSGSDYNEQFF.

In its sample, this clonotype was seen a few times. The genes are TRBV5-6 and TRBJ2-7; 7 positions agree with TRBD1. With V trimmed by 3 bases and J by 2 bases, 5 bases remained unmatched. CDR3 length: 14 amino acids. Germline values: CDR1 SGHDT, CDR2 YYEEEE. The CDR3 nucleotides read TGTGCCAGCAGCTGGGGGACAGAAGCCTACGAGCAGTACTTC. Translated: CASSWGTEAYEQYF.

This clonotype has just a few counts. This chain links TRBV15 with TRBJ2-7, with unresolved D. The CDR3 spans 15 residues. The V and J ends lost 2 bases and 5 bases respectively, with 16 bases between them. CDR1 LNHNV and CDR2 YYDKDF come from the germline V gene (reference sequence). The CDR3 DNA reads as TGTGCCACCAGCAGAAAACCGAGCAGCACCGACGAGCAGTACTTC. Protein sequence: CATSRKPSSTDEQYF.

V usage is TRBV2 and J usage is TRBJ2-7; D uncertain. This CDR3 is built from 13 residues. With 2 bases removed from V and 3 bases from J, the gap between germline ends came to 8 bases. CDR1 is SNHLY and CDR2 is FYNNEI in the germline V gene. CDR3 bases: TGTGCCAGCAGTGAATGGGAATTCTACGAGCAGTACTTC. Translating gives CASSEWEFYEQYF.

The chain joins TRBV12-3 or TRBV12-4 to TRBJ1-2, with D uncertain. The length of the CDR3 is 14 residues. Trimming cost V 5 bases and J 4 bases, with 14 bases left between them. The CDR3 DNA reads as TGTGCCAGCAGTGTCTCCCTGGGTGGCTATGGCTACACCTTC. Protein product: CASSVSLGGYGYTF.

This CDR3 reads CASSRTGRSEKLFF. CDR3 DNA: TGCGCCAGCAGCCGGACAGGGAGGAGTGAAAAACTGTTTTTT. The chain has TRBV4-1 and TRBJ1-4; 8 positions match TRBD1. The CDR3 covers 14 residues. After removal of 4 bases from V and 7 bases from J, the junction contained 5 bases not matched to a gene. The V gene's germline CDR1 is MGHRA and CDR2 YSYEKL.

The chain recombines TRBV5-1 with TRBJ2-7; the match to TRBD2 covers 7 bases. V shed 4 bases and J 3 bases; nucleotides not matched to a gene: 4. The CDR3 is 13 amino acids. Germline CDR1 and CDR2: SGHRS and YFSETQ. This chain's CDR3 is CASSSREGYEQYF. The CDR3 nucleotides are TGCGCCAGCAGCAGCAGGGAGGGCTACGAGCAGTACTTC. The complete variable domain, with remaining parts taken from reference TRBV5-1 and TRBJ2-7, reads KAGVTQTPRYLIKTRGQQVTLSCSPISGHRSVSWYQQTPGQGLQFLFEYFSETQRNKGNFPGRFSGRQFSNSRSEMNVSTLELGDSALYLCASSSREGYEQYFGPGTRLTVT.

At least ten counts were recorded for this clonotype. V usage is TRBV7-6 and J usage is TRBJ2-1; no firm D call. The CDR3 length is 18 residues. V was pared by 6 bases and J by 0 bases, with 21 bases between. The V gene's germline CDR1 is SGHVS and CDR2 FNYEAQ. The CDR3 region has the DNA TGTGCCAGCAGTTCACCCGGGCCCTCCTGGAGCTCCTACAATGAGCAGTTCTTC. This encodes CASSSPGPSWSSYNEQFF. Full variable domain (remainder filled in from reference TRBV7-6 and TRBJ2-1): GAGVSQSPRYKVTKRGQDVALRCDPISGHVSLYWYRQALGQGPEFLTYFNYEAQQDKSGLPNDRFSAERPEGSISTLTIQRTEQRDSAMYRCASSSPGPSWSSYNEQFFGPGTRLTVL.

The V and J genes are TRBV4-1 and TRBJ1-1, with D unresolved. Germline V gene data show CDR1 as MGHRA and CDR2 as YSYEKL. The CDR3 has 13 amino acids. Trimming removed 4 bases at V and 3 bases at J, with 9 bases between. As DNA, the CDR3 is TGCGCCAGCAGCCGGGTGGTCGACACTGAAGCTTTCTTT. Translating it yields CASSRVVDTEAFF.

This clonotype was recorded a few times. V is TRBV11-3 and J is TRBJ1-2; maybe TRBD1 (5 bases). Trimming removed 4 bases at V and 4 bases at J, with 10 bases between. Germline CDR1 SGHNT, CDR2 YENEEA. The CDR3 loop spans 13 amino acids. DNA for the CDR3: TGTGCCAGCAGCTCAACGCAGGGCTATGGCTACACCTTC. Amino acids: CASSSTQGYGYTF.

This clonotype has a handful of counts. CDR3 in amino acids: CASSGTSGYGELFF. Here the CDR3 DNA reads TGTGCCAGCAGTGGGACTAGCGGGTACGGGGAGCTGTTTTTT. The gene calls are TRBV12-3 or TRBV12-4 and TRBJ2-2; 12 bases map to TRBD2. Trimming took 5 bases from V and 7 from J; bases not matched to a gene: 2. The CDR3 is made up of 14 amino acids.

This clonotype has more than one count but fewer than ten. CDR3 region: CASSYSTAELNYGYTF. Written as DNA, the CDR3 is TGTGCCAGCAGTTACTCCACAGCGGAGTTAAACTATGGCTACACCTTC. This sequence joins TRBV6-5 and TRBJ1-2; D unresolved. This CDR3 has 16 amino acids. Germline CDR1 reads MNHEY; CDR2 reads SVGAGI. The germline V and J ends were trimmed by 0 bases and 2 bases, with 13 bases remaining between them.

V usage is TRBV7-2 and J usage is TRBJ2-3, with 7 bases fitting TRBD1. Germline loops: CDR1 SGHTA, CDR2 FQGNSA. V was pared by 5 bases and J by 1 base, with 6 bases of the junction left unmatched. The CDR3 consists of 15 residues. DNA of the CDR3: TGTGCCAGCAGCACTCGACAGGGTGGCACAGATACGCAGTATTTT. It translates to CASSTRQGGTDTQYF.

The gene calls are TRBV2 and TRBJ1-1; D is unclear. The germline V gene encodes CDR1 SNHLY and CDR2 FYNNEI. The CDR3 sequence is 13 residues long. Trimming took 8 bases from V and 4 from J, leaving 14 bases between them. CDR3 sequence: CASEVGRVTEAFF. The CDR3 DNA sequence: TGTGCCAGCGAGGTAGGGCGCGTCACTGAAGCTTTCTTT. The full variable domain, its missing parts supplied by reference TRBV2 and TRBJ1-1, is EPEVTQTPSHQVTQMGQEVILRCVPISNHLYFYWYRQILGQKVEFLVSFYNNEISEKSEIFDDQFSVERPDGSNFTLKIRSTKLEDSAMYFCASEVGRVTEAFFGQGTRLTVV.

The CDR3 coding sequence is TGTGCCACCAGCAGATCCTACGGTGGTAGCGGGAGGTCTGATACGCAGTATTTT. Its protein is CATSRSYGGSGRSDTQYF. The chain joins TRBV15 to TRBJ2-3; 10 positions match TRBD2. Germline CDR1 and CDR2: LNHNV and YYDKDF (reference sequence). The V gene end was trimmed by 2 bases and the J gene end by 6 bases; junction bases not matched to a gene: 14. This CDR3 contains 18 residues.

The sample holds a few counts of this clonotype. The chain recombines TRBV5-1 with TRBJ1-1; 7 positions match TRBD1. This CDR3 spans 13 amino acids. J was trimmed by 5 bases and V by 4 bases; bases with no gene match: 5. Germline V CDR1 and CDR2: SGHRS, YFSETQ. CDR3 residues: CASSTDRDTEAFF. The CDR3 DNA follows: TGCGCCAGCAGCACCGACAGGGATACTGAAGCTTTCTTT.

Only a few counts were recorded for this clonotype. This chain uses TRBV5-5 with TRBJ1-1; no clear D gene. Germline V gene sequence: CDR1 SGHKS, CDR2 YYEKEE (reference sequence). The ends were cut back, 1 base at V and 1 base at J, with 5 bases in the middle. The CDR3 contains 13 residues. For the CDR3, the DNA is TGTGCCAGCAGCTTGCTCCCGAACACTGAAGCTTTCTTT. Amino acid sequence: CASSLLPNTEAFF.

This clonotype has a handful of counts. The chain's CDR3 is CASSYQRTSGVDNEQFF. CDR3 nucleotides: TGCGCCAGCAGCTACCAACGGACTAGCGGGGTCGACAATGAGCAGTTCTTC. The chain employs TRBV5-1 and TRBJ2-1, with 12 nucleotides matching TRBD2. CDR3 length: 17 residues. Germline V gene data show CDR1 as SGHRS and CDR2 as YFSETQ. V trimming: 3 bases; J trimming: 5 bases; junction bases outside the gene matches: 9.

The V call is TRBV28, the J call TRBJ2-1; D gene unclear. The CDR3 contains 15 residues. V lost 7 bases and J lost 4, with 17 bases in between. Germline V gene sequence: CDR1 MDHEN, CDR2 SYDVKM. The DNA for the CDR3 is TGTGCCAGCACTCTAGACCCGACGGCTTACAATGAGCAGTTCTTC. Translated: CASTLDPTAYNEQFF.